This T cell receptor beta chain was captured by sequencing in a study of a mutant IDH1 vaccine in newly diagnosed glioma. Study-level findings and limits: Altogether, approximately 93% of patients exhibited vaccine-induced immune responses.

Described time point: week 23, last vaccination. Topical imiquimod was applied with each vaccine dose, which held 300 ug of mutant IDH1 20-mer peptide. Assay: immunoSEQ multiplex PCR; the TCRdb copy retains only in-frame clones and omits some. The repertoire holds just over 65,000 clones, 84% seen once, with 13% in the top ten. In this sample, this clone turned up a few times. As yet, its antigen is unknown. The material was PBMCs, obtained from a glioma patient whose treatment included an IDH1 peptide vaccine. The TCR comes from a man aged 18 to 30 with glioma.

The CDR3 DNA reads TGCGCCAGCAGCCAACGGACAGGGTTTGAAGCTTTCTTT. Amino acids: CASSQRTGFEAFF. The chain recombines TRBV4-1 with TRBJ1-1, with TRBD1 matching over 8 bases. Germline trimming cut 2 bases from V and 7 bases from J; bases unmatched to any gene: 3. The CDR3 is 13 amino acids. Germline values: CDR1 MGHRA, CDR2 YSYEKL.